The sequence of this T cell receptor (beta chain) was determined in a study of blood T cell repertoires in COVID-19. The CDR3 is 15 residues long. V shed 5 bases and J 4 bases; nucleotides not matched to a gene: 8. CDR1 MNHEY and CDR2 SMNVEV come from the germline V gene (reference sequence). Assay used: immunoSEQ multiplex PCR; TCRdb lists only in-frame clones, some missing. The table lists some 200,000 clones, around 81% of them singletons. The sequence was obtained from a woman in her forties or fifties with acute COVID-19. The rearrangement links TRBV27 to TRBJ2-3; 8 bases map to TRBD1. Sequencing was carried out using PBMCs or T cells enriched from blood (not recorded which). The chain's CDR3 is CASSVTGVRSDTQYF. In DNA form, the CDR3 reads TGTGCCAGCAGTGTGACAGGGGTCAGGTCAGATACGCAGTATTTT.